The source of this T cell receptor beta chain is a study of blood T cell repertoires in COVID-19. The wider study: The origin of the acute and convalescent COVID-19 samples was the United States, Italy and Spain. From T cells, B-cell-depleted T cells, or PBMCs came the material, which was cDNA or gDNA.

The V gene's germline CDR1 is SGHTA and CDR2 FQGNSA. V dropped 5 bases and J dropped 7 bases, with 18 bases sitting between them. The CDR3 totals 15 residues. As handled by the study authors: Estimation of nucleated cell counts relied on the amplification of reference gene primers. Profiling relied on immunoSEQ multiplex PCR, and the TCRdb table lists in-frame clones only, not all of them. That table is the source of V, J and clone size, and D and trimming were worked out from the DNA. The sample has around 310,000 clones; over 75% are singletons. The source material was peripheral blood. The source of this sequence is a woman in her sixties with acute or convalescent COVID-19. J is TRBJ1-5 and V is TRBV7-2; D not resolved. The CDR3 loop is CASSQTRSGFQPQHF. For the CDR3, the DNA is TGTGCCAGCAGCCAAACTCGTTCGGGGTTCCAGCCCCAGCATTTT.